What follows are 14 T cell receptor beta chains derived from one specimen sequenced in a study of T cell responses to AZD1222 COVID-19 vaccine. Produced via immunoSEQ multiplex PCR; TCRdb's table is partial and in-frame only. The table lists about 170,000 clones, more than 80% of them singletons. The specimen comprised peripheral blood, sampled on day 0 of AZD1222 vaccination. The receptors stem from an adult in good health.

The chain has TRBV6-5 and TRBJ1-3; D gene uncertain. Trimming took off 0 bases at V and 0 bases at J, with 9 bases between the two ends. CDR3 length equals 16 residues. The germline V gene has CDR1 MNHEY and CDR2 SVGAGI. The CDR3 loop is CASSYSTAYSGNTIYF. The CDR3 bases are TGTGCCAGCAGTTACTCGACCGCGTACTCTGGAAACACCATATATTTT.

This chain connects TRBV10-2 to TRBJ1-5; D not resolved. Trimming stripped 7 bases from V and 3 bases from J, with 10 bases between. This CDR3 contains 13 residues. CDR1 is WSHSY, CDR2 SAAADI, per germline. The CDR3 DNA reads as TGCGCCAGCACCAAGGGTTCCAATCAGCCCCAGCATTTT. Amino acid sequence: CASTKGSNQPQHF.

The chain uses TRBV6-4 and TRBJ1-2; the D gene is possibly TRBD1 (5 bases). Looked up from germline, CDR1 is MRHNA and CDR2 is SNTAGT. The germline V and J ends were trimmed by 3 bases and 7 bases, with 15 bases remaining between them. There are 14 residues in the CDR3. CDR3 amino acids: CASSEGGRVRGYTF. DNA for the CDR3: TGTGCCAGCAGTGAAGGAGGCAGGGTGCGTGGCTACACCTTC.

This chain joins TRBV19 and TRBJ1-5; 7 nucleotides agree with TRBD1. CDR1 and CDR2 (germline): LNHDA, SQIVND (reference sequence). J lost 4 bases, V lost 6 bases, and 0 bases had no gene match. The CDR3 covers 12 residues. This chain's CDR3 is CASRQGNQPQHF. The CDR3, as DNA: TGTGCCAGTAGACAGGGGAATCAGCCCCAGCATTTT.

The chain employs TRBV5-6 and TRBJ2-5; D is uncertain. The germline gives CDR1 SGHDT, CDR2 YYEEEE. V shed 6 bases and J shed 6 bases, with 9 bases lying between them. The CDR3 totals 11 residues. The chain's CDR3 is CASTSRQTQYF. CDR3 bases: TGTGCCAGCACCTCGCGGCAGACCCAGTACTTC.

The genes are TRBV7-9 and TRBJ2-7; TRBD2 agrees at 15 bases. Germline V CDR1 and CDR2: SEHNR, FQNEAQ (reference sequence). CDR3 length equals 16 residues. V was clipped by 4 bases and J by 6 bases; unmatched bases: 7. Here the CDR3 reads CASSSWTSGRAGEQYF. The CDR3, as DNA: TGTGCCAGCAGCTCCTGGACTAGCGGGAGGGCAGGCGAGCAGTACTTC.

This clone is a singleton in its sample. This chain links TRBV7-9 with TRBJ2-2; 11 bases map to TRBD2. CDR1 SEHNR and CDR2 FQNEAQ come from the germline V gene (reference sequence). Trimming cost V 4 bases and J 8 bases; bases outside gene matches: 3. This CDR3 is built from 14 residues. The CDR3 spells CASSWGLAEGELFF. In DNA, the CDR3 is TGTGCCAGCAGCTGGGGACTAGCGGAAGGGGAGCTGTTTTTT.

This clone showed up many times. The gene calls are TRBV2 and TRBJ2-1; 8 bases line up with TRBD2. The germline V gene has CDR1 SNHLY and CDR2 FYNNEI. The CDR3 covers 15 residues. Losses at the gene ends were 5 bases for V and 5 bases for J; bases not matched to a gene: 8. The DNA of the CDR3 is TGTGCCAGCAGTACGCCACTAGCGGCCAACAATGAGCAGTTCTTC. Amino acid sequence: CASSTPLAANNEQFF.

The rearrangement links TRBV12-3 or TRBV12-4 to TRBJ2-2; D gene ambiguous. There are 13 residues in the CDR3. Trimming cost V 6 bases and J 5 bases, with 10 bases left between them. CDR3 in amino acids: CASSYGSTGELFF. The CDR3, as DNA: TGTGCCAGCAGCTACGGATCTACCGGGGAGCTGTTTTTT.

The gene calls are TRBV5-4 and TRBJ1-1; D unresolved. V was trimmed by 0 bases and J by 11 bases, leaving 14 bases between them. Germline lookup yields CDR1 SGHNT and CDR2 YYREEE (reference sequence). CDR3 length: 13 residues. CDR3 sequence reads: CASSLVPDGEAFF. DNA of the CDR3: TGTGCCAGCAGCTTGGTCCCAGACGGGGAGGCTTTCTTT.

In its sample, this clone was seen once. V and J are TRBV6-5 and TRBJ1-2; no clear D. V was cut by 8 bases and J by 3 bases, with 13 bases left in between. The CDR3 totals 13 residues. The V gene's germline CDR1 is MNHEY and CDR2 SVGAGI. The CDR3 reads CASGPSEDYGYTF. The DNA of the CDR3 is TGTGCCAGCGGACCAAGTGAGGACTATGGCTACACCTTC.

The chain is built from TRBV28 and TRBJ2-7; 7 bases fit TRBD1. Germline V lookup: CDR1 MDHEN, CDR2 SYDVKM. V was pared by 6 bases and J by 2 bases, with 4 bases of the junction left unmatched. This CDR3 contains 13 residues. The CDR3 protein is CASSYTGAYEQYF. The CDR3 bases are TGTGCCAGCAGCTATACAGGGGCCTACGAGCAGTACTTC. The full variable domain, rest sourced from reference TRBV28 and TRBJ2-7, is DVKVTQSSRYLVKRTGEKVFLECVQDMDHENMFWYRQDPGLGLRLIYFSYDVKMKEKGDIPEGYSVSREKKERFSLILESASTNQTSMYLCASSYTGAYEQYFGPGTRLTVT.

The chain is built from TRBV14 and TRBJ1-2, with unresolved D. This CDR3 has 15 residues. Germline loops: CDR1 SGHDN, CDR2 FVKESK. The V and J ends lost 2 bases and 8 bases respectively, with 18 bases between them. CDR3 in amino acids: CASSQLHRPAGGYTF. The CDR3 DNA reads as TGTGCCAGCAGCCAACTCCACCGACCCGCGGGAGGCTACACCTTC. Full variable domain (outside the CDR3, taken from reference TRBV14 and TRBJ1-2): EAGVTQFPSHSVIEKGQTVTLRCDPISGHDNLYWYRRVMGKEIKFLLHFVKESKQDESGMPNNRFLAERTGGTYSTLKVQPAELEDSGVYFCASSQLHRPAGGYTFGSGTRLTVV.

This sequence joins TRBV3-1 (or the pseudogene TRBV3-2) and TRBJ1-1; D call uncertain. The V gene's germline CDR1 is LGHDT and CDR2 YNNKEL (reference sequence). The V end was cut by 4 bases, the J end by 3 bases, with 3 bases between. This CDR3 is 11 amino acids long. The CDR3 DNA reads TGTGCCAGCAGCCGACACACTGAAGCTTTCTTT. Translating gives CASSRHTEAFF.